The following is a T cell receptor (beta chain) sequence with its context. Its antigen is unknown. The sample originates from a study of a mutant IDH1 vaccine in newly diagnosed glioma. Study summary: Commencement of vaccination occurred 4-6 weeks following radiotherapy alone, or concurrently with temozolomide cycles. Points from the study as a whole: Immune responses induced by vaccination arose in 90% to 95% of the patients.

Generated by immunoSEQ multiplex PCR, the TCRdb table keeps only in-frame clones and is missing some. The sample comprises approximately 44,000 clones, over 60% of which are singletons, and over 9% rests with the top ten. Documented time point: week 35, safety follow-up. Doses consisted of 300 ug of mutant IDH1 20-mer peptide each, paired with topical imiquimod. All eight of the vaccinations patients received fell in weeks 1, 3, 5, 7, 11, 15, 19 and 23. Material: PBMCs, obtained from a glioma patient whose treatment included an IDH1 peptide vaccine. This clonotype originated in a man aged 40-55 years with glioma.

The DNA for the CDR3 is TGTGCCAGCGGTACCCACCTAGGGGAAGATACGCAGTATTTT. This codes for CASGTHLGEDTQYF. The V and J genes are TRBV6-5 and TRBJ2-3; tentatively, D is TRBD1 (5 bases). In germline, CDR1 is MNHEY, CDR2 SVGAGI. This CDR3 has 14 amino acids. V lost 8 bases to trimming and J lost 5 bases, with 17 bases between them.